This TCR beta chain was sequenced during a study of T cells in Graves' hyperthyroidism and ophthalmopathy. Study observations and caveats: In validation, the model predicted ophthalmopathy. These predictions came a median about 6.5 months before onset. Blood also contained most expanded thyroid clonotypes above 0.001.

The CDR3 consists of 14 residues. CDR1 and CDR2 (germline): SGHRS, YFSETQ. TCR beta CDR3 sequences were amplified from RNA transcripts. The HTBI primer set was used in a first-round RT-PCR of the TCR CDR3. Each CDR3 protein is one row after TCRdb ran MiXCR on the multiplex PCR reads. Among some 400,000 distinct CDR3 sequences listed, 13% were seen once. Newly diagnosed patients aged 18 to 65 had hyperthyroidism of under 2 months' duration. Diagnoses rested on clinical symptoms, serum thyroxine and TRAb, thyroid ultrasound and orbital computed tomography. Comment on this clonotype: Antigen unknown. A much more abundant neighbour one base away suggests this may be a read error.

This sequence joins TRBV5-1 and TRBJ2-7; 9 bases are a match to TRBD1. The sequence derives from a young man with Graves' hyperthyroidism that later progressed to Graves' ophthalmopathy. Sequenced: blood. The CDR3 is CASSLGDRAYDQYF. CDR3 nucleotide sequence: TGCGCCAGCAGCTTGGGGGACAGGGCCTACGATCAGTACTTC.